These 8 T cell receptor beta chains came from one sample sequenced in a study of blood T cell repertoires in COVID-19. The table came from immunoSEQ multiplex PCR; TCRdb's copy has only in-frame clones and leaves some out. The sample yields about 320,000 clones, about 90% seen once. Specimen: peripheral blood. The origin of the receptors is a woman aged 30 to 39 with COVID-19, enrolled during active disease.

The CDR3 is CASSLVAAGAMYQETQYF. In DNA form, the CDR3 reads TGTGCCAGCAGCTTGGTGGCAGCGGGGGCGATGTACCAAGAGACCCAGTACTTC. The chain uses TRBV5-4 and TRBJ2-5; 8 bases line up with TRBD2. V shed 0 bases and J 0 bases; nucleotides not matched to a gene: 10. Germline CDR1 and CDR2: SGHNT and YYREEE (reference sequence). This CDR3 is built from 18 residues.

This clone was seen a handful of times. This sequence joins TRBV29-1 and TRBJ2-1; 8 nucleotides agree with TRBD1. The CDR3 spans 13 residues. Per germline, CDR1 SQVTM and CDR2 ANQGSEA. The junction had 3 bases not matched to a gene; V was cut back by 6 bases and J by 2 bases. Here the CDR3 reads CSVDRAAYNEQFF. The CDR3 nucleotides are TGCAGCGTGGACAGGGCCGCCTACAATGAGCAGTTCTTC.

CDR3 nucleotides: TGTGCCAGCAGCGTGAGAGGGACACACTATGGCTACACCTTC. As protein: CASSVRGTHYGYTF. This sequence joins TRBV28 and TRBJ1-2, with a possible D match to TRBD1 (6 bases). Trimming shortened V by 6 bases and J by 3 bases, and 14 bases separated the two germline ends. CDR1 is MDHEN and CDR2 is SYDVKM in the germline V gene. CDR3 size: 14 residues.

V gene TRBV10-3 combines with J gene TRBJ1-6; tentatively, D is TRBD1 (6 bases). The CDR3 covers 14 residues. The V gene lost 5 bases and the J gene lost 7 bases, with 12 bases spanning the gap. Germline V gives CDR1 ENHRY, CDR2 SYGVKD. The CDR3 sequence is CAISTGTHNSPLHF. The CDR3 bases are TGTGCCATCAGTACCGGGACACACAATTCACCCCTCCACTTT.

The chain recombines TRBV29-1 with TRBJ2-5; TRBD2 matches 10 bases. This CDR3 spans 13 amino acids. From germline, CDR1 is SQVTM and CDR2 ANQGSEA. V dropped 6 bases and J dropped 7; count of bases not matched to a gene: 8. The chain's CDR3 is CSVGSRTSGTQYF. CDR3 nucleotides: TGCAGCGTGGGGAGTCGGACTAGCGGGACCCAGTACTTC.

The chain links TRBV18 to TRBJ2-3; 8 bases agree with TRBD1. The CDR3 loop spans 16 amino acids. With 6 bases clipped from V and 3 bases from J, the junction kept 11 bases outside the gene matches. In germline, CDR1 is KGHSH, CDR2 LQKENI. The CDR3 loop is CASSPGQGRGTDTQYF. The CDR3 nucleotides are TGTGCCAGCTCCCCCGGACAGGGACGGGGAACAGATACGCAGTATTTT.

V is TRBV6-5 and J is TRBJ2-1, with 7 bases matching TRBD2. V trimming: 1 base; J trimming: 5 bases; junction bases outside the gene matches: 5. CDR3 length equals 15 residues. From germline, CDR1 is MNHEY and CDR2 SVGAGI. The CDR3 here is CASSYWAGENNEQFF. In DNA, the CDR3 is TGTGCCAGCAGTTACTGGGCGGGGGAGAACAATGAGCAGTTCTTC.

The chain links TRBV15 to TRBJ1-1; a possible D gene is TRBD1 (5 bases). The germline V gene has CDR1 LNHNV and CDR2 YYDKDF (reference sequence). Trimming pared 2 bases from V and 1 base from J, leaving 8 bases between. The CDR3 spans 14 residues. CDR3 bases: TGTGCCACCAGCAGACCTCAGGGGAACACTGAAGCTTTCTTT. It translates to CATSRPQGNTEAFF.